This T cell receptor (beta chain) was profiled in a study of CD4 T cells in relation to SARS-CoV-2 and coronaviruses. Only in-frame clones appear in the TCRdb table, and some are missing; sequencing was by immunoSEQ multiplex PCR. The data contain 9,500 to 15,000 clones, over 65% of them singletons. The CDR3 runs 15 residues. Germline lookup yields CDR1 SGHRS and CDR2 YFSETQ. The ends lost 1 base at V and 4 bases at J; junction bases unmatched: 4. For this clone: The antigen is undetermined.

Before the COVID-19 pandemic, during about 2010-2018, CD4+ T cells were taken from unexposed donors. Isolation of CD4+ T cells took place after less than 11 days in culture. PBMCs were plated at fewer than 2.5 million per well in IL-2-containing medium. The clonotype comes from a human donor in good health. Material for sequencing was CD4+ T cells from PBMCs, cultured in vitro. V and J are TRBV5-1 and TRBJ2-7; 11 bases match TRBD1. CDR3: CASSLIGTGGYEQYF. The CDR3 DNA sequence: TGCGCCAGCAGCTTGATCGGGACAGGGGGTTACGAGCAGTACTTC.